A single sample is the source of the 26 T cell receptor beta chains below, sequenced in a study of T cell responses to AZD1222 COVID-19 vaccine. Data came from immunoSEQ multiplex PCR; TCRdb stores just in-frame clones and leaves some out. The sample yields tens of thousands of clones, over 60% seen once. The sequences come from peripheral blood, collected on day 0 of AZD1222 vaccination. All receptors come from an adult in good health.

The CDR3 loop reads CASSADRVSTGELFF. For the CDR3, the DNA is TGCGCCAGCAGCGCAGACAGGGTTTCCACCGGGGAGCTGTTTTTT. This chain connects TRBV5-1 to TRBJ2-2; TRBD1 agrees at 7 bases. With 4 bases clipped from V and 4 bases from J, the junction kept 7 bases outside the gene matches. This CDR3 region has 15 residues. The germline CDR1 and CDR2 sequences are SGHRS and YFSETQ.

This rearrangement joins TRBV28 to TRBJ1-5; D may be TRBD1 (5 bases). The CDR3 spans 14 residues. V was clipped by 1 base and J by 11 bases, with 15 bases between them. Germline V lookup: CDR1 MDHEN, CDR2 SYDVKM. CDR3 in DNA: TGTGCCAGCAGTTTATCCGGTGGGGGGTCAGCCCAGCATTTT. Residues: CASSLSGGGSAQHF.

The chain recombines TRBV6-5 with TRBJ1-2; TRBD1 is a possible D gene (6 bases). This CDR3 contains 14 residues. Germline values: CDR1 MNHEY, CDR2 SVGAGI. Trimming stripped 6 bases from V and 0 bases from J, with 11 bases between. DNA of the CDR3: TGTGCCAGCAGGCCCCGGGACACTAACTATGGCTACACCTTC. Its protein is CASRPRDTNYGYTF.

The chain has TRBV7-2 and TRBJ1-5; D ambiguous. The germline V gene encodes CDR1 SGHTA and CDR2 FQGNSA. The CDR3 is 12 amino acids. The V gene lost 2 bases and the J gene lost 3 bases, with 2 bases spanning the gap. The CDR3 protein is CASSLNNQPQHF. The CDR3 bases are TGTGCCAGCAGCTTAAACAATCAGCCCCAGCATTTT.

The CDR3 DNA is TGTGCCAGCAGCTTGGATAGGCAGAACTCTGGAAACACCATATATTTT. Translated: CASSLDRQNSGNTIYF. The chain joins TRBV5-4 to TRBJ1-3; D unresolved. CDR1 and CDR2 from the germline V gene are SGHNT and YYREEE (reference sequence). CDR3 length equals 16 residues. V shed 0 bases and J shed 0 bases, with 10 bases lying between them.

This clone was counted once. The chain combines TRBV19 with TRBJ2-6, with D hard to call. The CDR3 has 16 residues. V was shortened by 4 bases and J by 0 bases, with 10 bases between the two germline ends. Germline V gene data show CDR1 as LNHDA and CDR2 as SQIVND (reference sequence). As DNA, the CDR3 is TGTGCCAGTAGTAAAGGCAGGACCTCTGGGGCCAACGTCCTGACTTTC. Amino acid sequence: CASSKGRTSGANVLTF.

This clone was counted a few times. The chain links TRBV7-2 to TRBJ1-5; D call uncertain. Germline assignment: CDR1 SGHTA and CDR2 FQGNSA. The CDR3 extends over 15 amino acids. V was clipped by 5 bases and J by 2 bases, with 13 bases between them. The CDR3 DNA reads as TGTGCCAGCAGCCCCCGGGGATTCGGCAATCAGCCCCAGCATTTT. It codes for CASSPRGFGNQPQHF. The variable domain in full, completed from reference TRBV7-2 and TRBJ1-5, reads GAGVSQSPSNKVTEKGKDVELRCDPISGHTALYWYRQSLGQGLEFLIYFQGNSAPDKSGLPSDRFSAERTGGSVSTLTIQRTQQEDSAVYLCASSPRGFGNQPQHFGDGTRLSIL.

J is TRBJ2-2 and V is TRBV7-8; the D gene is possibly TRBD1 (5 bases). The V end lost 5 bases, the J end lost 1 base, and 8 bases lay between the germline ends. Per germline, CDR1 SGHVS and CDR2 FQNEAQ. The CDR3 is 14 amino acids. The CDR3 spells CASSHGQNTGELFF. In DNA form, the CDR3 reads TGTGCCAGCAGCCACGGACAGAACACCGGGGAGCTGTTTTTT. The full variable domain, in which reference TRBV7-8 and TRBJ2-2 provide the parts outside the CDR3, is GAGVSQSPRYKVAKRGQDVALRCDPISGHVSLFWYQQALGQGPEFLTYFQNEAQLDKSGLPSDRFFAERPEGSVSTLKIQRTQQEDSAVYLCASSHGQNTGELFFGEGSRLTVL.

This clone showed up just once. The chain uses TRBV2 and TRBJ1-4, with no clear D. CDR3 size: 14 residues. CDR1 and CDR2 from the germline V gene are SNHLY and FYNNEI. V was pared by 3 bases and J by 4 bases, with 9 bases between. The CDR3: CASSDRRINEKLFF. CDR3 DNA sequence: TGTGCCAGCAGTGACCGGCGGATTAATGAAAAACTGTTTTTT.

The rearrangement joins TRBV25-1 to TRBJ1-1, with no clear D. V gave up 0 bases and J gave up 8 bases, with 13 bases separating them. Per germline, CDR1 MGHDK and CDR2 SYGVNS. This CDR3 has 14 residues. CDR3 loop: CASSEYPLGKEAFF. CDR3 DNA sequence: TGTGCCAGCAGTGAATATCCCCTTGGGAAGGAAGCTTTCTTT. Full variable domain (rest looked up from reference TRBV25-1 and TRBJ1-1): EADIYQTPRYLVIGTGKKITLECSQTMGHDKMYWYQQDPGMELHLIHYSYGVNSTEKGDLSSESTVSRIRTEHFPLTLESARPSHTSQYLCASSEYPLGKEAFFGQGTRLTVV.

V and J are TRBV10-3 and TRBJ1-1, with TRBD1 as a possible D gene (6 bases). With 0 bases removed from V and 5 bases from J, the gap between germline ends came to 19 bases. Germline V gene sequence: CDR1 ENHRY, CDR2 SYGVKD. CDR3 length: 17 residues. CDR3 sequence reads: CAISESGTGSVVTEAFF. The CDR3 DNA sequence: TGTGCCATCAGTGAGTCGGGTACAGGGTCGGTGGTAACTGAAGCTTTCTTT.

This clone was seen only once. The chain uses TRBV6-2 or TRBV6-3 and TRBJ2-3; D gene unclear. CDR1 and CDR2 (germline): MNHEY, SVGEGT. Trimming cost V 2 bases and J 4 bases, with 7 bases left between them. This CDR3 is 13 amino acids long. The CDR3, as DNA: TGTGCCAGCAGTTACATCCAGGCAGATACGCAGTATTTT. This translates into CASSYIQADTQYF.

This sequence joins TRBV24-1 and TRBJ2-2; unclear D gene. The V gene's germline CDR1 is KGHDR and CDR2 SFDVKD. The CDR3 is made up of 15 amino acids. V was trimmed by 3 bases and J by 2 bases, leaving 9 bases between them. The CDR3 is CATSDRVLNTGELFF. The CDR3 nucleotides read TGTGCCACCAGTGATCGGGTCCTTAACACCGGGGAGCTGTTTTTT.

The chain couples TRBV6-5 to TRBJ1-2; 9 bases fit TRBD1. The V and J ends lost 4 bases and 4 bases, in that order; junction bases with no gene match: 4. The CDR3 length is 14 residues. Per germline, CDR1 MNHEY and CDR2 SVGAGI. The CDR3 sequence is CASSLQGATYGYTF. For the CDR3, the DNA is TGTGCCAGCAGTTTACAGGGGGCCACCTATGGCTACACCTTC.

This chain connects TRBV14 to TRBJ1-4, with no clear D. V was pared by 4 bases and J by 1 base, with 13 bases between. The CDR3 totals 16 residues. Germline CDR1 SGHDN, CDR2 FVKESK. The CDR3 coding sequence is TGTGCCAGCAGCCCCGTTCAAGGAGTAACTAATGAAAAACTGTTTTTT. Translating gives CASSPVQGVTNEKLFF.

V gene TRBV28 combines with J gene TRBJ2-7, with TRBD1 as a possible D gene (5 bases). Germline lookup yields CDR1 MDHEN and CDR2 SYDVKM. V lost 3 bases and J 9 bases, leaving 15 bases between the germline ends. CDR3 length: 13 amino acids. The CDR3 spells CASSFLNRSRQYV. DNA of the CDR3: TGTGCCAGCAGTTTTCTTAACAGGAGTCGGCAGTACGTC.

The rearrangement uses TRBV5-1 and TRBJ1-4; D not certain. V was pared by 0 bases and J by 2 bases, with 8 bases between. From germline, CDR1 is SGHRS and CDR2 YFSETQ. The CDR3 runs 15 residues. In DNA, the CDR3 is TGCGCCAGCAGCTTGGGGGGATTGACTAATGAAAAACTGTTTTTT. It is translated as CASSLGGLTNEKLFF.

The chain recombines TRBV10-3 with TRBJ1-5, with 7 nucleotides matching TRBD1. Germline trimming cut 6 bases from V and 3 bases from J; bases unmatched to any gene: 2. This CDR3 has 13 amino acids. The germline gives CDR1 ENHRY, CDR2 SYGVKD. CDR3 amino acids: CAISTGDNQPQHF. The CDR3 nucleotides read TGTGCCATCAGCACAGGGGACAATCAGCCCCAGCATTTT.

The chain has TRBV3-1 (or the pseudogene TRBV3-2) and TRBJ2-5; 9 nucleotides align to TRBD1. This CDR3 comprises 15 residues. V lost 4 bases to trimming and J lost 4 bases; unmatched junction nucleotides: 7. Germline V gene data show CDR1 as LGHDT and CDR2 as YNNKEL (reference sequence). The CDR3 DNA is TGTGCCAGCAGCCCAGGACAGGGGCTCGGAGAGACCCAGTACTTC. It translates to CASSPGQGLGETQYF.

The CDR3 here is CASSLDGQFNEKLFF. In DNA, the CDR3 is TGTGCCAGCAGCTTAGATGGGCAGTTTAATGAAAAACTGTTTTTT. The chain recombines TRBV7-8 with TRBJ1-4; the D is unclear. Germline V lookup: CDR1 SGHVS, CDR2 FQNEAQ. The CDR3 consists of 15 residues. The ends were cut back, 1 base at V and 4 bases at J, with 10 bases in the middle. The full variable domain, rest sourced from reference TRBV7-8 and TRBJ1-4, is GAGVSQSPRYKVAKRGQDVALRCDPISGHVSLFWYQQALGQGPEFLTYFQNEAQLDKSGLPSDRFFAERPEGSVSTLKIQRTQQEDSAVYLCASSLDGQFNEKLFFGSGTQLSVL.

This clone came up a few times. This chain joins TRBV15 and TRBJ1-2; perhaps TRBD1 as D (5 bases). The germline gives CDR1 LNHNV, CDR2 YYDKDF (reference sequence). This CDR3 region has 15 residues. Between the trimmed V and J ends, which lost 5 bases and 2 bases, there was a span of 15 bases. CDR3 protein: CATSGGRGRNYGYTF. The CDR3 bases are TGTGCCACCAGCGGAGGGAGGGGACGGAACTATGGCTACACCTTC.

The chain joins TRBV28 to TRBJ1-5; D unresolved. The CDR3 is made up of 12 amino acids. From germline, CDR1 is MDHEN and CDR2 SYDVKM. Trimming took 11 bases from V and 3 from J, leaving 11 bases between them. The CDR3 region has the DNA TGTGCCGCCGGACCCCTCAATCAGCCCCAGCATTTT. It codes for CAAGPLNQPQHF.

The CDR3 DNA is TGTGCCAGCAGGCCAACAGGGGGCGGGTACGAGCAGTACTTC. It specifies CASRPTGGGYEQYF. This chain links TRBV28 with TRBJ2-7; 9 bases are shared with TRBD1. Germline CDR1 is MDHEN and CDR2 is SYDVKM. V lost 6 bases, J lost 4 bases, and 7 bases stayed unmatched. The CDR3 totals 14 residues.

The rearrangement uses TRBV3-1 (or the pseudogene TRBV3-2) and TRBJ2-7; D remains unclear. Per the germline V gene, CDR1 is LGHDT and CDR2 is YNNKEL (reference sequence). With 1 base removed from V and 0 bases from J, the gap between germline ends came to 7 bases. The CDR3 runs 14 residues. CDR3 coding DNA: TGTGCCAGCAGCCAAGCCCGGAGCTCCTACGAGCAGTACTTC. As protein: CASSQARSSYEQYF.

This clone was seen only once. Here the CDR3 reads CASSSQGAFVAFF. The DNA for the CDR3 is TGTGCCAGCAGCTCTCAGGGGGCGTTTGTAGCTTTCTTT. The chain carries TRBV3-1 (or the pseudogene TRBV3-2) and TRBJ1-1; 8 bases are a match to TRBD1. CDR1 is LGHDT and CDR2 is YNNKEL in the germline V gene (reference sequence). After removal of 5 bases from V and 10 bases from J, the junction contained 9 bases not matched to a gene. This CDR3 region has 13 residues.

The CDR3 nucleotides read TGTGCCAGCACCGACAGGGATGGCACCGGGGAGCTGTTTTTT. Translating it yields CASTDRDGTGELFF. V usage is TRBV6-5 and J usage is TRBJ2-2, with TRBD1 matching over 7 bases. The CDR3 is 14 amino acids. The germline V gene encodes CDR1 MNHEY and CDR2 SVGAGI. V lost 7 bases and J lost 4; bases outside the gene matches: 6.